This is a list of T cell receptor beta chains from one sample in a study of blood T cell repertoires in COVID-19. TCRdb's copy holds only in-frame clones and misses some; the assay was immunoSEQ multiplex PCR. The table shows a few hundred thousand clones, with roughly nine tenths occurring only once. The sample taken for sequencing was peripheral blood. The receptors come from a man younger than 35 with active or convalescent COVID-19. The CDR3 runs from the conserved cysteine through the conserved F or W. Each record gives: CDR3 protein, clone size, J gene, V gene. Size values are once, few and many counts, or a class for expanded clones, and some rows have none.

CASSLRRPGGLNYGYTF	-	TRBJ1-2	TRBV27
CASSGDRVGYTF	-	TRBJ1-2	TRBV2
CASSLSPYNEQFF	-	TRBJ2-1	TRBV7-9
CASSRSGRGLETQYF	-	TRBJ2-5	TRBV28
CASSLVGIYGYTF	-	TRBJ1-2	TRBV5-1
CASITGTGGWDTQYF	-	TRBJ2-3	TRBV6-5
CAISEWGTGLPYEQYF	-	TRBJ2-7	TRBV10-3
CASSVGADLMNTEAFF	-	TRBJ1-1	TRBV9
CAWRNWEEGNTIYF	-	TRBJ1-3	TRBV30
CARTNYGTDTQYF	-	TRBJ2-3	TRBV5-3
CASSQVERNDNEQFF	-	TRBJ2-1	TRBV4-2
CASSESTTGQASYEQYF	-	TRBJ2-7	TRBV10-2
CASSLRTGMNVAFF	many	TRBJ1-1	TRBV5-1
CASSLGQHNEQFF	-	TRBJ2-1	TRBV7-7
CASSWVGGGEQFF	once	TRBJ2-1	TRBV27
CASSFRRGTSGPRSYNEQFF	-	TRBJ2-1	TRBV5-1
CASSIDEVSRTQYF	-	TRBJ2-5	TRBV7-9
CAWSLGAIHQPQHF	once	TRBJ1-5	TRBV30
CATPFHNTGGYF	-	TRBJ2-7	TRBV24-1
CATSRGQNTGELFF	-	TRBJ2-2	TRBV15